This TCR beta chain was recovered during a study of blood T cell repertoires in COVID-19. Assay: immunoSEQ multiplex PCR; the TCRdb copy retains only in-frame clones and omits some. Among roughly 220,000 clones listed, about 80% were seen once. Germline assignment: CDR1 SGHVS and CDR2 FNYEAQ. This CDR3 is built from 15 residues. With V trimmed by 0 bases and J by 3 bases, 1 base remained unmatched. The specimen sequenced was peripheral blood. The origin of this receptor is a young woman who had recovered from COVID-19. This rearrangement joins TRBV7-6 to TRBJ2-7; 11 nucleotides match TRBD2. CDR3 nucleotides: TGTGCCAGCAGCTTAGCGACTAGCGGGATCTACGAGCAGTACTTC. Protein sequence: CASSLATSGIYEQYF.